The 10 T cell receptor beta chains below come from one sample, sequenced in a study of T cell responses to AZD1222 COVID-19 vaccine listed by TCRdb under 2021. The library relied on the immunoSEQ multiplex PCR assay. Sourced from immuneACCESS, this table was stored by TCRdb with only in-frame sequences that have V and J called. A share of the clones is absent; for the studies checked, an unresolved V gene accounts for under half, and the remainder has no known explanation. The sample yields approximately 120,000 clones; 90% to 95% were counted once. The biggest ten clones account for approximately 3.4% of the sample. Reading the label with the study, this specimen's time point is: baseline before first vaccination. The specimen comprised peripheral blood, sampled on day 0 of AZD1222 vaccination. These receptors were taken from an adult in good health.

The rearrangement joins TRBV7-2 to TRBJ1-1, with TRBD1 as a possible D gene (5 bases). CDR1 is SGHTA, CDR2 FQGNSA, per germline. V was pared by 1 base and J by 5 bases, with 11 bases between. CDR3 length: 14 amino acids. In nucleotides, the CDR3 is TGTGCCAGCAGCTTAGAAGCAGGGCTAACTGAAGCTTTCTTT. Protein product: CASSLEAGLTEAFF.

The chain links TRBV6-5 to TRBJ2-2; tentatively, D is TRBD2 (5 bases). This CDR3 spans 14 amino acids. The V and J ends lost 8 bases and 2 bases respectively, with 12 bases between them. Germline V gives CDR1 MNHEY, CDR2 SVGAGI. Here the CDR3 DNA reads TGTGCCAGCGAAGGACTCCAAAACACCGGGGAGCTGTTTTTT. This encodes CASEGLQNTGELFF.

The chain links TRBV27 to TRBJ2-2; the D gene is possibly TRBD2 (6 bases). This CDR3 has 16 residues. Trimming cost V 3 bases and J 1 base, with 12 bases left between them. Germline-derived CDR1 and CDR2 are MNHEY and SMNVEV (reference sequence). CDR3 nucleotide sequence: TGTGCCAGCAGTTTGGTCCCCGGGGGGAACACCGGGGAGCTGTTTTTT. It is translated as CASSLVPGGNTGELFF.

This rearrangement joins TRBV28 to TRBJ1-5; D call uncertain. V lost 10 bases and J 4 bases, leaving 11 bases between the germline ends. CDR1 MDHEN and CDR2 SYDVKM come from the germline V gene. The CDR3 sequence is 12 residues long. This CDR3 reads CATVDPNQPQHF. The CDR3 nucleotides read TGTGCCACCGTTGACCCGAATCAGCCCCAGCATTTT. The entire variable domain, with the rest obtained from reference TRBV28 and TRBJ1-5, is as follows: DVKVTQSSRYLVKRTGEKVFLECVQDMDHENMFWYRQDPGLGLRLIYFSYDVKMKEKGDIPEGYSVSREKKERFSLILESASTNQTSMYLCATVDPNQPQHFGDGTRLSIL.

The chain has TRBV10-3 and TRBJ2-1; TRBD1 matches 8 bases. This CDR3 region has 15 residues. Germline V lookup: CDR1 ENHRY, CDR2 SYGVKD. J gave up 3 bases and V 4 bases, and 5 bases lay outside the gene matches. CDR3 bases: TGTGCCATCAGTGGATCCGGGACAGGCTACAATGAGCAGTTCTTC. Translated, it gives CAISGSGTGYNEQFF.

The chain carries TRBV5-1 and TRBJ1-3, with a tentative D call TRBD1 (6 bases). This CDR3 spans 17 amino acids. The V and J ends lost 2 bases and 0 bases respectively, with 15 bases between them. Germline V CDR1 and CDR2: SGHRS, YFSETQ. DNA for the CDR3: TGCGCCAGCAGCTTAACAGGGATCTCCGCCTCTGGAAACACCATATATTTT. This encodes CASSLTGISASGNTIYF.

The gene calls are TRBV24-1 and TRBJ1-5; D is undetermined. Germline V gene lookup returns CDR1 KGHDR and CDR2 SFDVKD. CDR3 length: 12 amino acids. With 1 base removed from V and 7 bases from J, the gap between germline ends came to 4 bases. The CDR3 reads CATSDFGQPQHF. The CDR3 DNA follows: TGTGCCACCAGTGATTTTGGCCAGCCCCAGCATTTT.

The chain uses TRBV19 and TRBJ1-3; TRBD1 matches 7 bases. The CDR3 is 14 residues long. V was pared by 8 bases and J by 2 bases, with 6 bases of the junction left unmatched. Germline CDR1 is LNHDA and CDR2 is SQIVND (reference sequence). CDR3 in DNA: TGTGCCAGTCACCCCGACAGGGCTGGAAACACCATATATTTT. This sequence encodes CASHPDRAGNTIYF.

This rearrangement joins TRBV2 to TRBJ2-3; 7 bases are a match to TRBD1. This CDR3 has 14 amino acids. V lost 4 bases, J lost 1 base, and 2 bases stayed unmatched. The germline V gene encodes CDR1 SNHLY and CDR2 FYNNEI. The CDR3 nucleotides read TGTGCCAGCAGTGGACAGGGAGGCACAGATACGCAGTATTTT. It encodes CASSGQGGTDTQYF.

Points on this clone: The junction differs from germline at one of its ends, possibly a read error. J is TRBJ1-2 and V is TRBV14; possible D gene TRBD1, 5 bases. CDR3 length: 15 amino acids. Germline CDR1 reads SGHDN; CDR2 reads FVKESK. The CDR3 bases are TGTGCCAGCAGCCCCCCCGGGACTGCTAAGTATGGCTACACCTTC. The encoded protein is CASSPPGTAKYGYTF.